These 17 T cell receptor beta chains came from one sample sequenced in a study of radiotherapy plus CTLA-4 blockade in lung cancer. Profiling relied on immunoSEQ multiplex PCR, and the TCRdb table lists in-frame clones only, not all of them. The table lists more than 80,000 clones, over 65% of them singletons, with roughly 2.3% in the top ten. The sample was peripheral blood, taken from a patient treated with radiotherapy plus ipilimumab. The receptors derive from a human donor with non-small cell lung cancer that progressed on radiotherapy plus ipilimumab. Some clones in this sample may be carry-over from other donors' samples.

The CDR3: CASSPWASGVTDTQYF. Here the CDR3 DNA reads TGTGCCAGCAGCCCCTGGGCTAGCGGGGTCACAGATACGCAGTATTTT. This chain uses TRBV7-2 with TRBJ2-3; TRBD2 matches 9 bases. V shed 5 bases, J shed 2 bases, and the junction held 8 bases outside the gene matches. CDR3 size: 16 residues. Per germline, CDR1 SGHTA and CDR2 FQGNSA. The complete variable domain, with remaining parts taken from reference TRBV7-2 and TRBJ2-3, reads GAGVSQSPSNKVTEKGKDVELRCDPISGHTALYWYRQSLGQGLEFLIYFQGNSAPDKSGLPSDRFSAERTGGSVSTLTIQRTQQEDSAVYLCASSPWASGVTDTQYFGPGTRLTVL.

The rearrangement joins TRBV5-1 to TRBJ2-3; no firm D call. Germline values: CDR1 SGHRS, CDR2 YFSETQ. The CDR3 is 12 amino acids. The V end was cut by 2 bases, the J end by 4 bases, with 5 bases between. CDR3 nucleotides: TGCGCCAGCAGCTTTAATTCAGATACGCAGTATTTT. Translating it yields CASSFNSDTQYF. Full variable domain (rest looked up from reference TRBV5-1 and TRBJ2-3): KAGVTQTPRYLIKTRGQQVTLSCSPISGHRSVSWYQQTPGQGLQFLFEYFSETQRNKGNFPGRFSGRQFSNSRSEMNVSTLELGDSALYLCASSFNSDTQYFGPGTRLTVL.

A few counts support this clone. The V and J genes are TRBV7-8 and TRBJ1-3; D uncertain. The CDR3 is 16 amino acids. Per germline, CDR1 SGHVS and CDR2 FQNEAQ. Trimming removed 0 bases from V and 1 base from J, with 10 bases in between. The CDR3 sequence is CASSLAFAGSGNTIYF. The CDR3 coding sequence is TGTGCCAGCAGCTTAGCGTTCGCGGGTTCTGGAAACACCATATATTTT.

J is TRBJ1-5 and V is TRBV4-2; D is undetermined. Germline-derived CDR1 and CDR2 are LGHNA and YNFKEQ. This CDR3 has 15 amino acids. V was cut by 4 bases and J by 5 bases, with 15 bases left in between. CDR3 residues: CASSPVAGVDQPQHF. CDR3 nucleotides: TGTGCCAGCAGCCCCGTCGCGGGTGTAGATCAGCCCCAGCATTTT.

V and J are TRBV9 and TRBJ1-2; 8 positions agree with TRBD1. With V trimmed by 4 bases and J by 7 bases, 9 bases remained unmatched. The length of the CDR3 is 14 residues. From germline, CDR1 is SGDLS and CDR2 YYNGEE. CDR3 loop: CASSSTQGAVGYTF. The CDR3 nucleotides are TGTGCCAGCAGCTCAACTCAGGGGGCGGTTGGCTACACCTTC.

This clone was seen only a few times. The gene calls are TRBV6-1 and TRBJ2-1; D gene ambiguous. There are 13 residues in the CDR3. Germline values: CDR1 MNHNS, CDR2 SASEGT. The V and J ends lost 2 bases and 9 bases respectively, with 11 bases between them. CDR3 DNA sequence: TGTGCCAGCAGTGAACTTGGGGATGGTGAGCAGTTCTTC. Translated, it gives CASSELGDGEQFF.

The V gene is TRBV7-9, the J gene TRBJ2-5; the match to TRBD2 covers 14 bases. The CDR3 covers 17 residues. V trimming: 10 bases; J trimming: 4 bases; junction bases outside the gene matches: 14. Germline assignment: CDR1 SEHNR and CDR2 FQNEAQ (reference sequence). CDR3 in amino acids: CAIIGLAGGTRGETQYF. In nucleotides, the CDR3 is TGTGCCATCATCGGACTAGCGGGGGGCACCAGGGGAGAGACCCAGTACTTC.

The CDR3 bases are TGCGCCAGCAGCCAAGGTCCAGGGCAGAGCTCCTATAATTCACCCCTCCACTTT. Amino acid sequence: CASSQGPGQSSYNSPLHF. The rearrangement joins TRBV4-3 to TRBJ1-6, with D perhaps matching TRBD1 (5 bases). Germline V gene data show CDR1 as LGHNA and CDR2 as YSLEER. With 1 base removed from V and 0 bases from J, the gap between germline ends came to 13 bases. The CDR3 consists of 18 residues.

This clone appeared once. In DNA, the CDR3 is TGTGCCAGCAGCCAAGGCTGGGACGGGGTTTACTCACCCCTCCACTTT. It translates to CASSQGWDGVYSPLHF. The genes are TRBV4-2 and TRBJ1-6; TRBD1 is a possible D gene (5 bases). V lost 1 base, J lost 10 bases, and 17 bases lay in between. The CDR3 loop spans 16 amino acids. The V gene's germline CDR1 is LGHNA and CDR2 YNFKEQ.

This clone was seen a single time. J is TRBJ2-5 and V is TRBV18; D is perhaps TRBD2 (5 bases). The CDR3 totals 14 residues. V was trimmed by 3 bases and J by 2 bases, leaving 10 bases between them. CDR1 is KGHSH and CDR2 is LQKENI in the germline V gene. CDR3 sequence: CASSPQTGQETQYF. CDR3 in DNA: TGTGCCAGCTCACCTCAGACGGGACAAGAGACCCAGTACTTC.

The chain combines TRBV25-1 with TRBJ2-2, with 9 bases lining up with TRBD1. The V segment lost 2 bases and the J segment 4 bases; nucleotides outside the gene matches: 5. Germline CDR1 and CDR2: MGHDK and SYGVNS. There are 16 residues in the CDR3. CDR3 in DNA: TGTGCCAGCAGTGAAAAGGGGACAGGGCGCACCGGGGAGCTGTTTTTT. Its protein is CASSEKGTGRTGELFF.

The V and J genes are TRBV5-1 and TRBJ1-2; the match to TRBD1 covers 8 bases. The germline CDR1 and CDR2 sequences are SGHRS and YFSETQ. With 4 bases clipped from V and 7 bases from J, the junction kept 12 bases outside the gene matches. CDR3 length: 15 residues. CDR3 sequence (DNA): TGCGCCAGCAGCGCGCGATCTTTACAGGGGGGTGGCTACACCTTC. This codes for CASSARSLQGGGYTF.

The rearrangement joins TRBV5-6 to TRBJ2-7; D perhaps matches TRBD1 (5 bases). The CDR3 consists of 14 residues. Trimming left V 0 bases short and J 5 bases short, with 12 bases between. From germline, CDR1 is SGHDT and CDR2 YYEEEE. CDR3 region: CASSLVAGPDEQYF. The CDR3, as DNA: TGTGCCAGCAGCTTGGTCGCAGGGCCGGACGAGCAGTACTTC. Full variable domain (rest looked up from reference TRBV5-6 and TRBJ2-7): DAGVTQSPTHLIKTRGQQVTLRCSPKSGHDTVSWYQQALGQGPQFIFQYYEEEERQRGNFPDRFSGHQFPNYSSELNVNALLLGDSALYLCASSLVAGPDEQYFGPGTRLTVT.

This clone was picked up a small number of times. CDR3 region: CASSPSLSGDYGYTF. In DNA form, the CDR3 reads TGTGCCAGCTCACCATCCTTAAGCGGGGACTATGGCTACACCTTC. The chain is built from TRBV18 and TRBJ1-2; D call uncertain. Germline loops: CDR1 KGHSH, CDR2 LQKENI. The CDR3 has 15 amino acids. Deletions cut 2 bases from V and 3 bases from J, with 13 bases between.

The chain joins TRBV28 to TRBJ2-2; 9 bases are a match to TRBD1. The germline CDR1 and CDR2 sequences are MDHEN and SYDVKM. J lost 5 bases, V lost 1 base, and 8 bases had no gene match. The CDR3 is 17 residues long. In nucleotides, the CDR3 is TGTGCCAGCAGTTTATTTAGGACAGGGGAATGGACCGGGGAGCTGTTTTTT. This gives the protein CASSLFRTGEWTGELFF.

This clone occurred a few times. The rearrangement uses TRBV4-3 and TRBJ2-7; D is possibly TRBD2 (6 bases). There are 15 residues in the CDR3. The germline V gene encodes CDR1 LGHNA and CDR2 YSLEER. V was clipped by 7 bases and J by 3 bases, with 19 bases between them. The CDR3 loop reads CASIPRDIGIYEQYF. The CDR3 region has the DNA TGCGCCAGCATCCCGCGGGATATAGGGATCTACGAGCAGTACTTC.

The CDR3 sequence is CASRGGYEQFF. The CDR3 region has the DNA TGTGCCAGCAGGGGGGGTTATGAGCAGTTCTTC. The genes are TRBV25-1 and TRBJ2-1; possibly TRBD2 for D (6 bases). The CDR3 covers 11 residues. CDR1 is MGHDK and CDR2 is SYGVNS in the germline V gene. V lost 6 bases and J 8 bases, leaving 8 bases between the germline ends.